The T cell receptor beta chain described here comes from a study of T cell responses to AZD1222 COVID-19 vaccine. TCRdb's table, derived via immunoSEQ multiplex PCR, lists solely in-frame clones and lacks some. The table has more than 130,000 clones, about nine tenths seen once; the top ten hold around 3.5%. Germline V gene lookup returns CDR1 SGHDN and CDR2 FVKESK. V lost 2 bases to trimming and J lost 4 bases; unmatched junction nucleotides: 10. The CDR3 is 18 residues long. This rearrangement joins TRBV14 to TRBJ2-1; 11 nucleotides align to TRBD2. This sample comprised peripheral blood, obtained on day 0 of AZD1222 vaccination. This clonotype originated in an adult in good health. CDR3 nucleotide sequence: TGTGCCAGCAGCCAATCTGTAGCGGGAGGGCCGGTTTACAATGAGCAGTTCTTC. Translation: CASSQSVAGGPVYNEQFF.